This entry lists 10 T cell receptor beta chains sequenced from one sample in a study of blood T cell repertoires in COVID-19. Profiled with immunoSEQ multiplex PCR; TCRdb holds only in-frame clones, not every one. The sample records roughly 150,000 clones, roughly four fifths being singletons. The sequenced sample consisted of peripheral blood. Receptors originate from a woman older than 75 with COVID-19, enrolled during active disease.

The rearrangement uses TRBV5-1 and TRBJ1-2; a weak D match, TRBD1 (5 bases). The CDR3 runs to 12 residues. With 2 bases removed from V and 7 bases from J, the gap between germline ends came to 9 bases. From germline, CDR1 is SGHRS and CDR2 YFSETQ. The DNA of the CDR3 is TGCGCCAGCAGCTTCCGCCAGGGTGGCTACACCTTC. Its translation is CASSFRQGGYTF.

The chain recombines TRBV7-8 with TRBJ2-1; 11 bases fit TRBD2. This CDR3 comprises 15 residues. V was pared by 5 bases and J by 3 bases, with 3 bases of the junction left unmatched. Germline values: CDR1 SGHVS, CDR2 FQNEAQ. In DNA, the CDR3 is TGTGCCAGCAGCGCGGGACTAGCGGACTACAATGAGCAGTTCTTC. This encodes CASSAGLADYNEQFF.

This clone was detected only once. The chain couples TRBV19 to TRBJ2-7; 15 nucleotides line up with TRBD2. V was clipped by 3 bases and J by 7 bases; unmatched bases: 4. CDR1 is LNHDA, CDR2 SQIVND, per germline (reference sequence). The CDR3 totals 15 residues. The CDR3 sequence: CASSIGGLAGGEQYF. The CDR3 DNA is TGTGCCAGTAGTATTGGGGGACTAGCGGGAGGTGAGCAGTACTTC.

This clone was recorded many times. V is TRBV5-1 and J is TRBJ2-7, with 7 bases matching TRBD2. The germline V gene encodes CDR1 SGHRS and CDR2 YFSETQ. This CDR3 contains 17 residues. The trim removed 2 bases at V and 6 bases at J, leaving 17 bases unmatched. CDR3 coding DNA: TGCGCCAGCAGCTTTGGGGAAGGTGCTGCGGGAGAGGGCGAGCAGTACTTC. Its translation: CASSFGEGAAGEGEQYF.

As regards this clone: Other DNA sequences in the sample encode the same CDR3. This chain joins TRBV5-1 and TRBJ1-3; 9 bases agree with TRBD1. CDR1 and CDR2 (germline): SGHRS, YFSETQ. This CDR3 has 15 residues. The V and J ends lost 0 bases and 2 bases, in that order; junction bases with no gene match: 0. DNA of the CDR3: TGCGCCAGCAGCTTGGGGACAGGGGCTGGAAACACCATATATTTT. It codes for CASSLGTGAGNTIYF.

The chain couples TRBV6-6 to TRBJ1-5, with TRBD1 identical over 9 bases. CDR1 and CDR2 (germline): MNHNY, SVGAGI (reference sequence). There are 15 residues in the CDR3. V shed 0 bases, J shed 5 bases, and the junction held 2 bases outside the gene matches. The CDR3 DNA reads TGTGCCAGCAGTTACTCGACAGGGGGATATCAGCCCCAGCATTTT. This gives the protein CASSYSTGGYQPQHF.

The CDR3 bases are TGTGCCAGCAGAACGAGGGTTTTCAGTCAGCCCCAGCATTTT. This sequence encodes CASRTRVFSQPQHF. This rearrangement joins TRBV21-1 to TRBJ1-5. TRBV21-1 is annotated as a pseudogene. CDR3 size: 14 residues.

The J gene is TRBJ2-7, the V gene TRBV27; 9 bases are a match to TRBD1. Trimming removed 4 bases from V and 6 bases from J; junction bases left unmatched: 10. The CDR3 loop spans 15 amino acids. Germline values: CDR1 MNHEY, CDR2 SMNVEV (reference sequence). CDR3 loop: CASSSPGQGSGEQYF. The CDR3 region has the DNA TGTGCCAGCAGTTCTCCGGGACAGGGATCCGGCGAGCAGTACTTC.

This clone appeared a single time. The chain has TRBV7-9 and TRBJ2-7, with 12 bases lining up with TRBD1. CDR1 SEHNR and CDR2 FQNEAQ come from the germline V gene (reference sequence). CDR3 length equals 15 residues. Trimming took 5 bases from V and 6 from J; bases not matched to a gene: 8. The CDR3 protein is CASSLSGTGGTEQYF. The CDR3 nucleotides read TGTGCCAGCAGCCTCTCCGGGACAGGGGGCACCGAGCAGTACTTC.

This sequence joins TRBV7-3 and TRBJ1-5, with TRBD1 matching over 9 bases. V gave up 5 bases and J gave up 2 bases; unmatched junction bases: 4. From germline, CDR1 is SGHTA and CDR2 FQGTGA. There are 15 residues in the CDR3. The CDR3 loop reads CASSRTGGGNQPQHF. The CDR3 nucleotides read TGTGCCAGCAGCCGAACAGGGGGCGGCAATCAGCCCCAGCATTTT.